This TCR beta chain was sequenced for a study of shared clonotypes between healthy human individuals (TCRdb year 2020). Broadly, across the study: The cohort included three men and a couple of women between 18 and 49 years of age. The study deeply sequenced blood TCR repertoires of about 5 healthy adults to estimate repertoire size and the extent of clonotype sharing between individuals. For each donor, CD4 naive and CD4 memory were each given three plates, CD8 naive was given two plates, and CD8 memory was given one plate. Leukapheresis yielded between about 0.85 and 9.5 billion PBMCs per donor. Libraries were prepared and TCR repertoires were sequenced by different laboratories using diverse techniques, in order to increase sequencing depth and limit assay-specific biases.

Healthy HIV-negative adults with no recently reported acute infections or vaccinations were included as donors. Only Caucasian adults living in Nashville, Tennessee, USA were represented among the donors. Magnetic negative selection was used to enrich CD4+ T cells, after which naive cells were positively selected on CD45RA and the negative fraction became the memory subset. Blood was obtained by leukapheresis, after which PBMCs were separated by Ficoll-Histopaque density gradient centrifugation and cryopreserved in liquid nitrogen vapor phase. Purity and quantity of every magnetically sorted T cell population were checked by analytical flow cytometry. Each sorted fraction had its genomic DNA isolated and then quantified by UV absorbance on a Nanodrop 2000c. General study outcomes and caveats: Larger estimated clonotype richness was generally found for naive subsets than for memory subsets. Because the study included a small number of donors, the genetic and exposure-history diversity represented was limited. Incomplete sequencing was indicated by rarefaction of sorted-subset datasets, despite the large sequencing depth. Higher generation probabilities were observed for clonotypes shared by all four sorted-subset donors than for non-shared clonotypes. Across a few donors, roughly 5% of naive CD4, roughly 3.5% of naive CD8, approximately 2.5% of memory CD4, and roughly 0.4% of memory CD8 clonotypes were shared. Based on pairwise subsampling, the degree of clonotype sharing among donors was expected to be affected by sequencing depth. Sampling was limited to blood, and TCR repertoires in tissue likely differ from TCR repertoires in blood.

In regard to this clone: Its antigen is not yet known. No base-level quality is on record; no much larger clone is a single base apart.

V is reduced by 4 bases and J by 9 bases, leaving a spacing of 16 bases between them. From the cysteine through the phenylalanine, the CDR3 covers 15 amino acids. CDR3 DNA only is kept here, 45 bases in frame from base 1. For CDR1 and CDR2, the germline V gene (reference sequence) lists MNHNY and SVGAGI. TCR CDR3 regions were amplified from genomic DNA by multiplex PCR using the deep immunoSEQ assay. Extracted genomic DNA from each cell subset was distributed evenly across all wells of several immunoSEQ 96-well plates, and each plate was treated as a replicate. For sorted subsets, each replicate PCR was loaded with 200 ng genomic DNA, equivalent to 25,000 to 35,000 T cell genomes. The purified libraries were quantified using a Qubit 3.0 fluorometer, sized with a Bioanalyzer 2100, and then quantified again using the KAPA Library Quantification kit. A separate single-read 150-cycle Illumina NextSeq 550 flow cell was used to sequence each immunoSEQ 96-well plate. The source study handled its data this way. Because the immunoSEQ output included only junctional sequences and no quality scores, the filtering could not be the same as the filtering used for full-length reads. Sequences were annotated with PyIR, a Python wrapper for IgBLAST v1.9, and V/J genes and CDR3 were assigned using IMGT germline references. Reads were removed for weak V/J assignments (E-value above 1e-6), missing CDR3, stop codons, out-of-frame junctions, or ambiguous translated residues. V3J clonotypes were defined as sequences sharing an identical inferred V gene, J gene, and CDR3 amino acid sequence. Percentage overlap between repertoires was calculated by dividing the number of shared unique clonotypes by the size of the smaller repertoire. Repertoire richness was assessed with RTK rarefaction, the Chao1 estimator, and Recon v2.1 estimates of unobserved clonotypes. Generation probabilities were computed with OLGA for all TCRbeta clonotypes obtained by the gDNA method from a few donors. TCRdb took this table from immuneACCESS and kept in-frame rearrangements with V and J called. Such tables lack part of the clones; where checked against another copy, unresolved V genes explain under half of the gap, and the rest is unexplained. The V and J calls and clone size come from that table; D and trimming were worked out from the DNA. The sample data list 2 million to 2.5 million clones, and roughly 90% of these were observed just once. In total, the top ten clones hold roughly 0.34% of the sample.

The V gene is TRBV6-6 and the J gene is TRBJ1-6, with TRBD1 as a weak D call on 5 bases. The material sequenced was naive CD4+ T cells from PBMCs. The cell subset or site label here, explained by the study, means: CD45RA+ positively selected. This clonotype was sampled from a man between 18 and 29 years old in good health. Some clones in this sample may be carry-over from other donors' samples. The CDR3 reads as follows: CASSSPQLRVSPLHF. The nucleotides are TGTGCCAGCAGTTCCCCTCAACTCAGGGTTTCACCCCTCCACTTT.